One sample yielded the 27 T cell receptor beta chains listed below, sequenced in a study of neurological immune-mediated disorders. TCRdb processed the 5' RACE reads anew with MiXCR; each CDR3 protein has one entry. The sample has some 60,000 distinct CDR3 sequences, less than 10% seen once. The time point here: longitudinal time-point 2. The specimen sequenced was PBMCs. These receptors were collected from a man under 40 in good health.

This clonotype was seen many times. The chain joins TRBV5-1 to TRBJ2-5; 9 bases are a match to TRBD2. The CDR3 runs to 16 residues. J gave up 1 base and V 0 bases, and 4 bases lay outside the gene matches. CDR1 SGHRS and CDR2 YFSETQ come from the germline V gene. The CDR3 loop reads CASSLAPAGGQETQYF. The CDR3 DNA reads TGCGCCAGCAGCTTGGCACCAGCGGGGGGCCAAGAGACCCAGTACTTC.

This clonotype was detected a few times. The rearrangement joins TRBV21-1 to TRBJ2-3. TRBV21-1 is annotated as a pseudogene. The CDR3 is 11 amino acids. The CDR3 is CASSLRSGSSF. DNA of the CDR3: TGTGCCAGCAGCCTCAGGTCGGGGAGTAGTTTT.

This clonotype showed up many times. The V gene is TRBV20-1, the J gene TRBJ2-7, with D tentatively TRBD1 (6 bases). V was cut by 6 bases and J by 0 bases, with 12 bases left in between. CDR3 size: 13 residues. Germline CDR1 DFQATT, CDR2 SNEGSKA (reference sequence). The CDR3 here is CSALTGSSYEQYF. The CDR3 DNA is TGCAGTGCCCTAACAGGGAGCTCCTACGAGCAGTACTTC.

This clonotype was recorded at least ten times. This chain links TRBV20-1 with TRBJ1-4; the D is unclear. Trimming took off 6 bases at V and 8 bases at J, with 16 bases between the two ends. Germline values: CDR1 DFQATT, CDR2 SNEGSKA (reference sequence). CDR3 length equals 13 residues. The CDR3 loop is CSAPSGFREKLFF. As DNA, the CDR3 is TGCAGTGCCCCCTCGGGGTTTAGGGAAAAACTGTTTTTT.

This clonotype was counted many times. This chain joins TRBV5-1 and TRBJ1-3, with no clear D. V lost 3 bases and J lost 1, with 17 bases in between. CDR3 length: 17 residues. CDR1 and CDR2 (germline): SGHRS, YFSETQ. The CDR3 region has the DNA TGCGCCAGCAGCTACGACGACTTGGAGAGATCTGGAAACACCATATATTTT. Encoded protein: CASSYDDLERSGNTIYF.

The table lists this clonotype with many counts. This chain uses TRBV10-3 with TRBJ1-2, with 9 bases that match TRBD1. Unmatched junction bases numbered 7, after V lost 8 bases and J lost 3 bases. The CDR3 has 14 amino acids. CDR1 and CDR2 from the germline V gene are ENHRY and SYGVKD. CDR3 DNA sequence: TGTGCCATCTCCACAGGGGGCGATGACTATGGCTACACCTTC. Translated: CAISTGGDDYGYTF.

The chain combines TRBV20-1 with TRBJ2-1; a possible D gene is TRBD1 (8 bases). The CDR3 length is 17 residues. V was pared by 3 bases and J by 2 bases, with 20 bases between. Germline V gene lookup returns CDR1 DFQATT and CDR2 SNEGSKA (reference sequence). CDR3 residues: CSASSHETGGAYNEQFF. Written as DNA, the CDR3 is TGCAGTGCTAGTTCACACGAAACAGGGGGGGCCTACAATGAGCAGTTCTTC.

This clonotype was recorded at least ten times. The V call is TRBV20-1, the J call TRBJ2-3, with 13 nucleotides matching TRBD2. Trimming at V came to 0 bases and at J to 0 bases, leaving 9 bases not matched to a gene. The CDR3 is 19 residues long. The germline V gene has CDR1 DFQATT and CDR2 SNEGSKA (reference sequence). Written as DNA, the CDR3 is TGCAGTGCTAGAGATCACGGACTAGCGGGGGAAGCTAGCACAGATACGCAGTATTTT. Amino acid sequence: CSARDHGLAGEASTDTQYF.

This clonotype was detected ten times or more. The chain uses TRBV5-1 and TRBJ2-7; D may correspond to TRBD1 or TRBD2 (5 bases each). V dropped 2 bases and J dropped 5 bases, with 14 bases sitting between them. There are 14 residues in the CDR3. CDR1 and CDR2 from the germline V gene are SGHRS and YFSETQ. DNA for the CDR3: TGCGCCAGCAGCTTAGGAGAGGGGCTACACGAGCAGTACTTC. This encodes CASSLGEGLHEQYF.

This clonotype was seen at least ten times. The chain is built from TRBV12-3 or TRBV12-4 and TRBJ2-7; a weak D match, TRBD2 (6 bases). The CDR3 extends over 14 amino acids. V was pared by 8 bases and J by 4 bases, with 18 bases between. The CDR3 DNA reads TGTGCCAGCTCCGGTCTGCGCGGGATATACGAGCAGTACTTC. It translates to CASSGLRGIYEQYF.

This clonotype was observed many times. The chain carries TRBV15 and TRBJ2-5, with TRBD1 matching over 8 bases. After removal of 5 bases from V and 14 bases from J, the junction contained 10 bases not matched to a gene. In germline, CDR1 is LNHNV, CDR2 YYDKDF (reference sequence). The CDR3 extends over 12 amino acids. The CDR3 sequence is CATSSLQGVCYF. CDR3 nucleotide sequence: TGTGCCACCAGCTCCTTACAGGGGGTTTGTTACTTC.

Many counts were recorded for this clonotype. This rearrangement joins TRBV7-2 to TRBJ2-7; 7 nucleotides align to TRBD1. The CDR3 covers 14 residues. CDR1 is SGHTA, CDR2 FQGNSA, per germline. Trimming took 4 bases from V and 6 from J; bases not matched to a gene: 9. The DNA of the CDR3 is TGTGCCAGCAGCTCAAACCTGGGACAGTTCGAGCAGTACTTC. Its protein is CASSSNLGQFEQYF. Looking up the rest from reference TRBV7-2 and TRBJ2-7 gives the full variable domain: GAGVSQSPSNKVTEKGKDVELRCDPISGHTALYWYRQSLGQGLEFLIYFQGNSAPDKSGLPSDRFSAERTGGSVSTLTIQRTQQEDSAVYLCASSSNLGQFEQYFGPGTRLTVT.

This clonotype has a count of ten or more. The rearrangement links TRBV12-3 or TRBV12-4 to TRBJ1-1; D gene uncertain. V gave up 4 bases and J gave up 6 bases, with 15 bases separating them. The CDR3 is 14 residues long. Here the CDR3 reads CASSSAGGFAEAFF. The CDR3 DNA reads TGTGCCAGCAGTTCCGCGGGAGGGTTCGCTGAAGCTTTCTTT.

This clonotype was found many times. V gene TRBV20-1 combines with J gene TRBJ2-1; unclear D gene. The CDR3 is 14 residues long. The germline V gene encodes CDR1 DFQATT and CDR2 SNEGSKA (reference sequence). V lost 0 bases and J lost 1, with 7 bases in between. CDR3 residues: CSAREEFSYNEQFF. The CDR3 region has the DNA TGCAGTGCTAGAGAGGAGTTTTCCTACAATGAGCAGTTCTTC.

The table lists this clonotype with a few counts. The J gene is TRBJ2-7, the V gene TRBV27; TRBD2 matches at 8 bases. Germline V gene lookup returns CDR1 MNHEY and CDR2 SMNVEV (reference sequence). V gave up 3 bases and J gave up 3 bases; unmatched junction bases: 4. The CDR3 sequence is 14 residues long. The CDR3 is CASSFAGGLYEQYF. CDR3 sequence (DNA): TGTGCCAGCAGTTTTGCGGGAGGCCTCTACGAGCAGTACTTC.

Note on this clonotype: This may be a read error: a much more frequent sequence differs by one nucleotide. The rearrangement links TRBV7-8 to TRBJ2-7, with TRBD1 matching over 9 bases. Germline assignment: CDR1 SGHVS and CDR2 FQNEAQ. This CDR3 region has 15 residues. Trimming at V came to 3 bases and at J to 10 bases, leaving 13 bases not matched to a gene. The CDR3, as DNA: TGTGCCAGCAGCTTTGGCCGGACAGGGGACGCCAACCAGTACTTC. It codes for CASSFGRTGDANQYF.

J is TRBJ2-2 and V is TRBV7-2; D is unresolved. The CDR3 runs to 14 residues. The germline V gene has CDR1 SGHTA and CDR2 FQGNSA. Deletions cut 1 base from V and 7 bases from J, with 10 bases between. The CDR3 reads CASSLVGLGGELFF. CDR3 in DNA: TGTGCCAGCAGCTTAGTAGGGTTGGGCGGGGAGCTGTTTTTT.

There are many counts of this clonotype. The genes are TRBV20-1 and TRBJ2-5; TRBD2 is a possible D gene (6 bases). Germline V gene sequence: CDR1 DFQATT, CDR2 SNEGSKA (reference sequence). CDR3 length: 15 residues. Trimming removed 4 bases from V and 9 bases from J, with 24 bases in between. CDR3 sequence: CSANERGRDAESQYF. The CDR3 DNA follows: TGCAGTGCTAACGAGAGAGGGCGGGACGCCGAGTCCCAGTACTTC.

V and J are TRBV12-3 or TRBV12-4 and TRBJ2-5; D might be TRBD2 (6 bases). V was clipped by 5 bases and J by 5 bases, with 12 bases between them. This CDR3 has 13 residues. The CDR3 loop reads CASSQGLGETQYF. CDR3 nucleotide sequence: TGTGCCAGCAGTCAGGGACTGGGGGAGACCCAGTACTTC.

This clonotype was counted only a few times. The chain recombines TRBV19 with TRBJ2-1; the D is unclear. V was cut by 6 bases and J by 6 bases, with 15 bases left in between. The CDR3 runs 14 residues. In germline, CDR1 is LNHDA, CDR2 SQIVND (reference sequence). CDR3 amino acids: CASSLDSRTNEQFF. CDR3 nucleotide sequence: TGTGCCAGTAGCCTCGACTCGCGCACCAATGAGCAGTTCTTC. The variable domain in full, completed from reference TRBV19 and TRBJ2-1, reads DGGITQSPKYLFRKEGQNVTLSCEQNLNHDAMYWYRQDPGQGLRLIYYSQIVNDFQKGDIAEGYSVSREKKESFPLTVTSAQKNPTAFYLCASSLDSRTNEQFFGPGTRLTVL.

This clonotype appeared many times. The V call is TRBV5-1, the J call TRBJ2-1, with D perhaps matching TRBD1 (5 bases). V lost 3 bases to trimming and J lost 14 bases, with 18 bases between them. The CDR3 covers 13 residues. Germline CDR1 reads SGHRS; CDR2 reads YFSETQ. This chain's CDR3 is CASSSHTGPEKFF. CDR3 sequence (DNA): TGCGCCAGCAGCTCCCACACAGGCCCCGAAAAGTTCTTC.

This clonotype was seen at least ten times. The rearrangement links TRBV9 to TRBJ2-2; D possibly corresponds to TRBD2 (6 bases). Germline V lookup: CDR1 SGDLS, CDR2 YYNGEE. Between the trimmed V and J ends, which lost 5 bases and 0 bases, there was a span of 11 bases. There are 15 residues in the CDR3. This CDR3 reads CASRALAANTGELFF. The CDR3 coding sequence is TGTGCCAGCAGAGCCTTAGCGGCGAACACCGGGGAGCTGTTTTTT.

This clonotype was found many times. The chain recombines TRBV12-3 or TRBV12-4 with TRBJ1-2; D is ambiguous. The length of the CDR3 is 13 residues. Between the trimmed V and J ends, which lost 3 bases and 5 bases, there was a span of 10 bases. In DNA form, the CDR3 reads TGTGCCAGCAGTTTGTCCGGGGTGTATGGCTACACCTTC. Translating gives CASSLSGVYGYTF.

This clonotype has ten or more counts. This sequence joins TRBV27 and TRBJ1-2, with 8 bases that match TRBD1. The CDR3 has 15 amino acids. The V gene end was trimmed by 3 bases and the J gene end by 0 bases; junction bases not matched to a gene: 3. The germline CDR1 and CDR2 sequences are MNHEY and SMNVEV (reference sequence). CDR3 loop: CASSFQGATNYGYTF. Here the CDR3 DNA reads TGTGCCAGCAGTTTTCAGGGGGCAACTAACTATGGCTACACCTTC.

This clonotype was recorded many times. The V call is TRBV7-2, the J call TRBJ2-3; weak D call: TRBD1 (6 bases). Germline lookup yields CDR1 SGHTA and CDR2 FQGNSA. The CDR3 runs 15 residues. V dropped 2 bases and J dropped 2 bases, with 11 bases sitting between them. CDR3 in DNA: TGTGCCAGCAGCTTAAACAGGGTGAACACAGATACGCAGTATTTT. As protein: CASSLNRVNTDTQYF. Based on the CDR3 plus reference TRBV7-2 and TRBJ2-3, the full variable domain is GAGVSQSPSNKVTEKGKDVELRCDPISGHTALYWYRQSLGQGLEFLIYFQGNSAPDKSGLPSDRFSAERTGGSVSTLTIQRTQQEDSAVYLCASSLNRVNTDTQYFGPGTRLTVL.

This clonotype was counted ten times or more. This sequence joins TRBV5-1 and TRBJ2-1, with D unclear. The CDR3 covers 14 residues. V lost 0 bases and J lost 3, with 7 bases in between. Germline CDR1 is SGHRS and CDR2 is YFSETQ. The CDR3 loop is CASSLGSSYNEQFF. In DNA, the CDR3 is TGCGCCAGCAGCTTGGGGTCTAGCTACAATGAGCAGTTCTTC. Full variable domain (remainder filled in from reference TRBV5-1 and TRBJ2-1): KAGVTQTPRYLIKTRGQQVTLSCSPISGHRSVSWYQQTPGQGLQFLFEYFSETQRNKGNFPGRFSGRQFSNSRSEMNVSTLELGDSALYLCASSLGSSYNEQFFGPGTRLTVL.

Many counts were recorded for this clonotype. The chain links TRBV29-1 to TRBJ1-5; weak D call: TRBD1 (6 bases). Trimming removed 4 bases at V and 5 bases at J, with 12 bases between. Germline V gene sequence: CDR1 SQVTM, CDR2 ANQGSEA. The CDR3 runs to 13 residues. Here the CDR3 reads CSVARGMDQPQHF. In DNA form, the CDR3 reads TGCAGCGTTGCTAGGGGGATGGATCAGCCCCAGCATTTT.